This is a list of T cell receptor beta chains from one sample in a study of blood T cell repertoires in COVID-19. Using immunoSEQ multiplex PCR, the repertoire was profiled, and TCRdb retains in-frame clones only, with some absent. Of about 290,000 clones listed, about 85% are singletons. The material sequenced was peripheral blood. The origin of the receptors is a woman in her fifties or sixties with active or convalescent COVID-19. Each CDR3 is given with its conserved first and last residue. A D gene is named only where the DNA matches it firmly. Clone sizes are given selectively: once, few, many, or a class where the clone is expanded.

size | J | D | V | DNA | CDR3
NA | TRBJ2-7 | NA | TRBV18 | TGTGCCAGCTCACCAGGGCAGACGACCTACGAGCAGTACTTC | CASSPGQTTYEQYF
NA | TRBJ2-1 | NA | TRBV29-1 | TGCAGCGTTGATACGCGGTGGCAGGGGCTTTCCAGAGTGGGCAATGAGCAGTTCTTC | CSVDTRWQGLSRVGNEQFF
NA | TRBJ2-7 | NA | TRBV14 | TGTGCCAGCAGCTACTCCGTCGAGTACGAGCAGTACTTC | CASSYSVEYEQYF
NA | TRBJ2-1 | NA | TRBV11-2 | TGTGCCAGCAGCTTAGATTTGAGCTCCTACAATGAGCAGTTCTTC | CASSLDLSSYNEQFF
NA | TRBJ1-5 | NA | TRBV23-1 | TGCGCCAGCACCGGGGGAGATCAGCCCCAGCATTTT | CASTGGDQPQHF
NA | TRBJ2-3 | TRBD2 | TRBV6-5 | TGTGCCAGCAGTTACGCGGGAGACCTTGATACGCAGTATTTT | CASSYAGDLDTQYF
NA | TRBJ1-3 | TRBD1 | TRBV18 | TGTGCCAGCTCACGGGACAGTCCCACTGTCTCTGGAAACACCATATATTTT | CASSRDSPTVSGNTIYF
NA | TRBJ1-5 | TRBD1 | TRBV4-1 | TGCGCCAGCAGCCAAGCACAGGGGGTTGGTCAGCCCCAGCATTTT | CASSQAQGVGQPQHF
NA | TRBJ1-4 | NA | TRBV5-6 | TGTGCCAGCAGCTTGGGGGACGCGGGGATTGAGGAAAAACTGTTTTTT | CASSLGDAGIEEKLFF
NA | TRBJ2-7 | NA | TRBV19 | TGTGCCAGTAGTATGAGGCGGGACTCCTACGAGCAGTACTTC | CASSMRRDSYEQYF
NA | TRBJ2-2 | TRBD2 | TRBV5-4 | TGTGCCAGCAGCCGACCGGGACTAGCGGAAAACTCCGGGGAGCTGTTTTTT | CASSRPGLAENSGELFF
NA | TRBJ2-1 | TRBD2 | TRBV6-5 | TGTGCCAGCAAGACTAGCGGGAGATACAATGAGCAGTTCTTC | CASKTSGRYNEQFF
NA | TRBJ1-1 | NA | TRBV12-3/TRBV12-4 | TGTGCCAGCAGTAAACTATTAGACACTGAAGCTTTCTTT | CASSKLLDTEAFF
NA | TRBJ2-5 | TRBD2 | TRBV3-1/TRBV3-2 | TGTGCCAGCAGCCGAGCACTAGCGGGAGGGTTGGAGACCCAGTACTTC | CASSRALAGGLETQYF
NA | TRBJ2-1 | NA | TRBV7-8 | TGTGCCAGCAGCTTAGGCGGGATTACCTACAATGAGCAGTTCTTC | CASSLGGITYNEQFF
NA | TRBJ1-1 | NA | TRBV28 | TGTGCCAGTTTTATCGGGGGGATGAACACTGAAGCTTTCTTT | CASFIGGMNTEAFF
NA | TRBJ2-7 | NA | TRBV30 | TGTGCCTGGAGTGCTGGCGGAAGCTCCTACGAGCAGTACTTC | CAWSAGGSSYEQYF
NA | TRBJ2-5 | NA | TRBV7-6 | TGTGCCAGCAGCTCGTTAATAGAGACCCAGTACTTC | CASSSLIETQYF
NA | TRBJ2-1 | TRBD2 | TRBV4-2 | TGTGCCAGCAGCCAAGATTCCCTGGGGAGGAATCGACTAGCGGGATTGTACAATGAGCAGTTCTTC | CASSQDSLGRNRLAGLYNEQFF
NA | TRBJ2-3 | TRBD2 | TRBV18 | TGTGCCAGCTCGCAGACTAGCGGGCCCACAGATACGCAGTATTTT | CASSQTSGPTDTQYF
NA | TRBJ2-1 | TRBD1 | TRBV6-6 | TGTGCCAGCAGTCCGACCGGGACAGGGGGCAATGAGCAGTTCTTC | CASSPTGTGGNEQFF
NA | TRBJ2-5 | TRBD1 | TRBV5-6 | TGTGCCAGCAGGCCCCGGGACAGGGAGGAAGAGACCCAGTACTTC | CASRPRDREEETQYF
once | TRBJ2-5 | NA | TRBV6-5 | TGTGCCACCGCCTCGACCCGGGCCCAGTACTTC | CATASTRAQYF
NA | TRBJ1-5 | TRBD1 | TRBV28 | TGTGCCAGCAGCTATCCCGGGACAGGGTATCAGCCCCAGCATTTT | CASSYPGTGYQPQHF
NA | TRBJ2-7 | NA | TRBV5-4 | TGTGCCAGCAGCCTCGGGTACGAGCAGTACTTC | CASSLGYEQYF
NA | TRBJ1-2 | NA | TRBV28 | TGTGCCAGTATACGGACGGGGGTGGGTGGCTACACCTTC | CASIRTGVGGYTF
few | TRBJ2-7 | TRBD1 | TRBV5-1 | TGCGCCAGCAGCCCCGGGACAGGACTCTCCTACGAGCAGTACTTC | CASSPGTGLSYEQYF
NA | TRBJ2-3 | NA | TRBV2 | TGTGCCATCAGATACAGGCAAAGCACAGATACGCAGTATTTT | CAIRYRQSTDTQYF
NA | TRBJ2-2 | TRBD1 | TRBV2 | TGTGCCAGCAACGCAGACAGGGCCGGGGAGCTGTTTTTT | CASNADRAGELFF
NA | TRBJ2-5 | TRBD2 | TRBV28 | TGTGCCAGCAGGCTTGGGGGGGTTGAGACCCAGTACTTC | CASRLGGVETQYF
NA | TRBJ2-1 | TRBD1 | TRBV9 | TGTGCCAGCAGGGGGACAGGGAGTGCCTACAATGAGCAGTTCTTC | CASRGTGSAYNEQFF
once | TRBJ1-5 | NA | TRBV4-2 | TGTGCCAGCAGCCTGGCGACAGGCAATCAGCCCCAGCATTTT | CASSLATGNQPQHF
once | TRBJ2-7 | TRBD2 | TRBV19 | TGTGCCAGTAGTGGGGGGACTAGCGGGAGGGGCGAGCAGTACTTC | CASSGGTSGRGEQYF
NA | TRBJ1-6 | NA | TRBV9 | TGTGCCAGCAGCGTTCTCGGTCTCAATTCACCCCTCCACTTT | CASSVLGLNSPLHF
once | TRBJ1-6 | NA | TRBV7-9 | TGTGCCAGCAGCTTAGCCGCAGGGCTTAATTCACCCCTCCACTTT | CASSLAAGLNSPLHF
NA | TRBJ1-1 | TRBD1 | TRBV28 | TGTGCCAGCAGTCGGACAGGGAACACTGAAGCTTTCTTT | CASSRTGNTEAFF